This T cell receptor (beta chain) emerged from a study of blood T cell repertoires in COVID-19. Profiling relied on immunoSEQ multiplex PCR, and the TCRdb table lists in-frame clones only, not all of them. The sample has around 320,000 clones, roughly 90% seen once. The germline gives CDR1 SGHRS, CDR2 YFSETQ. The trim removed 4 bases at V and 1 base at J, leaving 6 bases unmatched. The CDR3 is 17 amino acids. The genes are TRBV5-1 and TRBJ1-5; 12 bases agree with TRBD1. This receptor was obtained from a woman aged 25-40 years who had been exposed to COVID-19. Source material: PBMCs or T cells enriched from blood (not recorded which). This CDR3 is CASSPGTGGFSNQPQHF. The CDR3 bases are TGCGCCAGCAGCCCCGGGACAGGGGGCTTCAGCAATCAGCCCCAGCATTTT.